Below, 22 T cell receptor beta chains from the same sample are listed, as sequenced in a study of T-cell reconstitution after alpha-beta-depleted transplantation in children. Preparing the TCRbeta library involved the use of unique molecular identifiers. TCRdb re-analysed the PCR reads in MiXCR, keeping a single row per CDR3 protein. The sample lists about 420,000 distinct CDR3 sequences; about 17% were seen once. Sequenced here: PBMCs, mostly from graft donor cells, sampled 360 days after TCRalphabeta/CD19-depleted stem cell transplant. The receptor set was obtained from a boy under three years old who had a stem cell transplant for Wiskott-Aldrich syndrome, so the T cells may come from the graft donor.

This clonotype was seen only a few times. The chain joins TRBV24-1 to TRBJ2-7, with unresolved D. This CDR3 is 13 amino acids long. Trimming took off 5 bases at V and 1 base at J, with 8 bases between the two ends. The V gene's germline CDR1 is KGHDR and CDR2 SFDVKD. The CDR3 coding sequence is TGTGCCACCAGTGGAGCGATATCCTACGAGCAGTACTTC. Protein product: CATSGAISYEQYF.

This clonotype was found many times. The CDR3 loop is CSARERTDTQYF. CDR3 DNA: TGCAGTGCTAGAGAGAGGACAGATACGCAGTATTTT. The chain combines TRBV20-1 with TRBJ2-3, with D uncertain. CDR3 size: 12 residues. Germline V lookup: CDR1 DFQATT, CDR2 SNEGSKA (reference sequence). Trimming took 0 bases from V and 3 from J, leaving 4 bases between them.

CDR3 in DNA: TGCGCCAGCAGCCCAAGCGTAACGGGAGGACCCCAAGAGACCCAGTACTTC. It codes for CASSPSVTGGPQETQYF. The chain carries TRBV5-1 and TRBJ2-5; 7 bases are a match to TRBD2. With V trimmed by 4 bases and J by 1 base, 13 bases remained unmatched. The CDR3 is 17 amino acids. Per germline, CDR1 SGHRS and CDR2 YFSETQ.

This clonotype occurred a few times. The chain couples TRBV6-1 to TRBJ2-5; D possibly corresponds to TRBD2 (6 bases). The CDR3 runs to 17 residues. V lost 2 bases and J lost 1, with 17 bases in between. Germline CDR1 and CDR2: MNHNS and SASEGT. The CDR3 reads CASSERRDVYLQETQYF. The CDR3 nucleotides are TGTGCCAGCAGTGAAAGGCGGGACGTTTACCTCCAAGAGACCCAGTACTTC.

The chain combines TRBV20-1 with TRBJ2-4; D gene uncertain. V dropped 6 bases and J dropped 1 base, with 10 bases sitting between them. This CDR3 has 13 residues. Looked up from germline, CDR1 is DFQATT and CDR2 is SNEGSKA (reference sequence). CDR3 DNA: TGCAGTGCGGGGTTGGGGGCCAAAAACATTCAGTACTTC. Translating gives CSAGLGAKNIQYF.

The table lists this clonotype with a few counts. The CDR3 bases are TGTGCCAGCAGCTTAATCCGGACTAGCGGGGGGGCTTACAATGAGCAGTTCTTC. Its protein product is CASSLIRTSGGAYNEQFF. This rearrangement joins TRBV11-1 to TRBJ2-1; TRBD2 aligns across 15 bases. Germline CDR1 SGHAT, CDR2 FQDESV (reference sequence). The CDR3 has 18 residues. The ends lost 2 bases at V and 4 bases at J; junction bases unmatched: 6. Full variable domain (outside the CDR3, taken from reference TRBV11-1 and TRBJ2-1): EAEVAQSPRYKITEKSQAVAFWCDPISGHATLYWYRQILGQGPELLVQFQDESVVDDSQLPKDRFSAERLKGVDSTLKIQPAELGDSAMYLCASSLIRTSGGAYNEQFFGPGTRLTVL.

The chain combines TRBV24-1 with TRBJ2-7; 11 bases match TRBD2. Looked up from germline, CDR1 is KGHDR and CDR2 is SFDVKD. The CDR3 is 15 residues long. V lost 4 bases to trimming and J lost 4 bases; unmatched junction nucleotides: 5. Written as DNA, the CDR3 is TGTGCCACCAGTGACCCGGGACTAGCGGCTTACGAGCAGTACTTC. It encodes CATSDPGLAAYEQYF.

In its sample, this clonotype was seen a few times. The genes are TRBV7-9 and TRBJ2-2; D gene unclear. V gave up 5 bases and J gave up 9 bases, with 4 bases separating them. The CDR3 is 10 amino acids. CDR1 is SEHNR and CDR2 is FQNEAQ in the germline V gene (reference sequence). CDR3 nucleotide sequence: TGTGCCAGCAGCACATGGGAGCTGTTTTTT. Its translation is CASSTWELFF.

The J gene is TRBJ2-7, the V gene TRBV7-6; D may be TRBD1 (6 bases). The CDR3 runs to 18 residues. In germline, CDR1 is SGHVS, CDR2 FNYEAQ. Trimming removed 3 bases at V and 5 bases at J, with 26 bases between. CDR3 sequence reads: CASSLALTQTQGWNEQYF. CDR3 DNA: TGTGCCAGCAGCTTGGCCCTTACCCAGACACAGGGTTGGAACGAGCAGTACTTC.

This clonotype was recorded a few times. The rearrangement uses TRBV6-5 and TRBJ2-1; possible D gene TRBD2, 6 bases. CDR1 and CDR2 (germline): MNHEY, SVGAGI. The CDR3 has 16 residues. Trimming left V 4 bases short and J 6 bases short, with 19 bases between. CDR3 coding DNA: TGTGCCAGCAGTTTCGCGGGGCCTTCCCGGGCCAATGAGCAGTTCTTC. It codes for CASSFAGPSRANEQFF.

The gene calls are TRBV4-3 and TRBJ1-2, with unresolved D. The CDR3 covers 13 residues. Germline V gives CDR1 LGHNA, CDR2 YSLEER. Trimming removed 4 bases at V and 3 bases at J, with 9 bases between. CDR3 in amino acids: CASSPRTYYGYTF. CDR3 in DNA: TGCGCCAGCAGCCCAAGGACCTACTATGGCTACACCTTC.

This clonotype was observed a handful of times. The rearrangement uses TRBV11-2 and TRBJ2-3, with D possibly matching TRBD2 (6 bases). V lost 4 bases to trimming and J lost 2 bases, with 16 bases between them. The CDR3 totals 16 residues. Looked up from germline, CDR1 is SGHAT and CDR2 is FQNNGV. The CDR3 region is CASSWGGVAATDTQYF. The DNA for the CDR3 is TGTGCCAGCAGCTGGGGCGGGGTTGCAGCCACAGATACGCAGTATTTT.

The chain links TRBV20-1 to TRBJ2-1, with 7 bases aligning to TRBD1. The junction had 11 bases not matched to a gene; V was cut back by 2 bases and J by 4 bases. In germline, CDR1 is DFQATT, CDR2 SNEGSKA (reference sequence). The CDR3 is 16 residues long. The CDR3 nucleotides read TGCAGTGCTAGACGCCCGGGGCAGGGGGTTTACAATGAGCAGTTCTTC. Translation: CSARRPGQGVYNEQFF.

The chain employs TRBV5-6 and TRBJ2-7; TRBD1 aligns across 7 bases. The CDR3 is made up of 15 amino acids. Germline CDR1 reads SGHDT; CDR2 reads YYEEEE. The V segment lost 1 base and the J segment 3 bases; nucleotides outside the gene matches: 7. CDR3 nucleotide sequence: TGTGCCAGCAGCTTGCAGGGGGATCCCTTCTACGAGCAGTACTTC. Translating gives CASSLQGDPFYEQYF.

The chain joins TRBV18 to TRBJ2-7; D gene uncertain. Trimming took off 3 bases at V and 4 bases at J, with 10 bases between the two ends. The CDR3 totals 13 residues. Germline V gene lookup returns CDR1 KGHSH and CDR2 LQKENI. Here the CDR3 DNA reads TGTGCCAGCTCACCGAGAGGTTTTTACGAGCAGTACTTC. This gives the protein CASSPRGFYEQYF. The entire variable domain, with the rest obtained from reference TRBV18 and TRBJ2-7, is as follows: NAGVMQNPRHLVRRRGQEARLRCSPMKGHSHVYWYRQLPEEGLKFMVYLQKENIIDESGMPKERFSAEFPKEGPSILRIQQVVRGDSAAYFCASSPRGFYEQYFGPGTRLTVT.

The chain recombines TRBV28 with TRBJ2-3; 12 positions agree with TRBD2. V shed 3 bases and J 1 base; nucleotides not matched to a gene: 14. This CDR3 has 20 residues. Germline V lookup: CDR1 MDHEN, CDR2 SYDVKM. The CDR3 here is CASSFPLAGGPSIGTDTQYF. DNA of the CDR3: TGTGCCAGCAGTTTCCCTCTAGCGGGAGGGCCCTCAATAGGCACAGATACGCAGTATTTT.

The chain is built from TRBV9 and TRBJ2-1; possibly TRBD1 for D (6 bases). CDR1 and CDR2 from the germline V gene are SGDLS and YYNGEE. Trimming removed 0 bases from V and 6 bases from J, with 16 bases in between. This CDR3 has 16 residues. CDR3 amino acids: CASSVVGGVVFNEQFF. CDR3 nucleotides: TGTGCCAGCAGCGTAGTAGGGGGAGTTGTTTTCAATGAGCAGTTCTTC. Full variable domain (missing parts from reference TRBV9 and TRBJ2-1): DSGVTQTPKHLITATGQRVTLRCSPRSGDLSVYWYQQSLDQGLQFLIQYYNGEERAKGNILERFSAQQFPDLHSELNLSSLELGDSALYFCASSVVGGVVFNEQFFGPGTRLTVL.

The rearrangement uses TRBV29-1 and TRBJ2-3; 10 positions match TRBD2. The germline V gene encodes CDR1 SQVTM and CDR2 ANQGSEA. The length of the CDR3 is 14 residues. J was trimmed by 6 bases and V by 5 bases; bases with no gene match: 8. In DNA, the CDR3 is TGCAGCGTTATACCTAGCGGGGGACCCGATACGCAGTATTTT. It translates to CSVIPSGGPDTQYF.

The V call is TRBV5-1, the J call TRBJ2-5; no clear D. Germline values: CDR1 SGHRS, CDR2 YFSETQ. The CDR3 contains 15 residues. Deletions cut 0 bases from V and 2 bases from J, with 11 bases between. The CDR3 coding sequence is TGCGCCAGCAGCTTGGCGGGTACAAAGCAAGAGACCCAGTACTTC. This codes for CASSLAGTKQETQYF.

This clonotype was observed a few times. The V call is TRBV7-9, the J call TRBJ2-1; D is possibly TRBD2 (6 bases). CDR1 is SEHNR and CDR2 is FQNEAQ in the germline V gene (reference sequence). Deletions cut 7 bases from V and 2 bases from J, with 12 bases between. This CDR3 is built from 14 residues. The CDR3 spells CASTGVAAYNEQFF. The CDR3 nucleotides are TGTGCCAGCACCGGAGTAGCGGCCTACAATGAGCAGTTCTTC.

The chain uses TRBV6-1 and TRBJ1-4, with TRBD1 matching over 7 bases. V trimming: 5 bases; J trimming: 7 bases; junction bases outside the gene matches: 10. CDR3 length equals 15 residues. Germline V gene data show CDR1 as MNHNS and CDR2 as SASEGT. CDR3 amino acids: CASSKQQGKTEKLFF. CDR3 sequence (DNA): TGTGCCAGCAGTAAACAACAGGGGAAAACTGAAAAACTGTTTTTT.

The table lists this clonotype with a count of one. J is TRBJ2-1 and V is TRBV12-3 or TRBV12-4; a weak D match, TRBD2 (5 bases). There are 12 residues in the CDR3. The V and J ends lost 5 bases and 9 bases respectively, with 11 bases between them. CDR3 bases: TGTGCCAGCAGTAGGTTTGGGAGTGAGCAGTTCTTC. Its translation is CASSRFGSEQFF.